One sample yielded the 21 T cell receptor beta chains listed below, sequenced in a study of shared clonotypes between healthy human individuals. The protocol was immunoSEQ multiplex PCR, while the TCRdb copy is restricted to in-frame clones and leaves out a portion. The sample lists hundreds of thousands of clones; about three quarters were seen once. Sequenced sample: memory CD4+ T cells sorted from blood. The subset: CD45RA-negative fraction. These receptors all come from a woman aged 25 to 39 in good health.

The table lists this clone with a count of one. This chain uses TRBV9 with TRBJ2-1; possibly TRBD1 for D (5 bases). Germline values: CDR1 SGDLS, CDR2 YYNGEE. Trimming shortened V by 4 bases and J by 8 bases, and 19 bases separated the two germline ends. The CDR3 totals 15 residues. The CDR3 nucleotides are TGTGCCAGCAGCCCTAGGCACTTACAGGCCGATGAGCAGTTCTTC. It translates to CASSPRHLQADEQFF.

The chain carries TRBV6-6 and TRBJ2-4, with 7 nucleotides matching TRBD1. The length of the CDR3 is 15 residues. V trimming: 4 bases; J trimming: 2 bases; junction bases outside the gene matches: 5. Looked up from germline, CDR1 is MNHNY and CDR2 is SVGAGI (reference sequence). As DNA, the CDR3 is TGTGCCAGCAGTTCCCAGGGGGACCCCAAAAACATTCAGTACTTC. Translation gives CASSSQGDPKNIQYF.

This clone has at least ten counts. This chain connects TRBV28 to TRBJ2-4; 12 bases match TRBD2. The junction had 8 bases not matched to a gene; V was cut back by 2 bases and J by 15 bases. The CDR3 spans 14 residues. The germline V gene encodes CDR1 MDHEN and CDR2 SYDVKM. DNA of the CDR3: TGTGCCAGCAGTTTAAGTGGGCTAGCGGGAGGGACGTACTTC. It specifies CASSLSGLAGGTYF.

In the case of this clone: Since a much larger clone is just one base distant, this may be a read error. This sequence joins TRBV11-2 and TRBJ1-5; D is possibly TRBD1 (6 bases). Germline CDR1 and CDR2: SGHAT and FQNNGV. The CDR3 covers 13 residues. V was clipped by 6 bases and J by 3 bases, with 9 bases between them. CDR3 nucleotides: TGTGCCAGCAGACAGGGTCCCAATCAGCCCCAGCATTTT. This codes for CASRQGPNQPQHF.

The rearrangement links TRBV27 to TRBJ2-3, with 7 bases identical to TRBD2. CDR3 size: 14 residues. Germline V gene data show CDR1 as MNHEY and CDR2 as SMNVEV (reference sequence). V dropped 9 bases and J dropped 4; count of bases not matched to a gene: 10. CDR3 DNA sequence: TGTGCCAGTCAGCGGGACGTAAGATCAGATACGCAGTATTTT. Amino acid sequence: CASQRDVRSDTQYF.

Comment on this clone: Other DNA sequences of this sample code for an identical CDR3. The chain carries TRBV5-1 and TRBJ1-1; weak D call: TRBD1 (5 bases). CDR1 is SGHRS and CDR2 is YFSETQ in the germline V gene. The CDR3 contains 14 residues. Trimming left V 5 bases short and J 3 bases short, with 14 bases between. This CDR3 is CASSWGDGDTEAFF. The CDR3 bases are TGCGCCAGCAGTTGGGGGGACGGCGACACTGAAGCTTTCTTT.

This clone occurred many times. This chain connects TRBV5-1 to TRBJ2-7, with 9 bases lining up with TRBD1. The V and J ends lost 4 bases and 5 bases, in that order; junction bases with no gene match: 10. This CDR3 region has 15 residues. CDR1 and CDR2 from the germline V gene are SGHRS and YFSETQ. The CDR3 protein is CASSLGQGNFNEQYF. CDR3 coding DNA: TGCGCCAGCAGCCTGGGACAGGGAAATTTCAACGAGCAGTACTTC. Full variable domain (remainder filled in from reference TRBV5-1 and TRBJ2-7): KAGVTQTPRYLIKTRGQQVTLSCSPISGHRSVSWYQQTPGQGLQFLFEYFSETQRNKGNFPGRFSGRQFSNSRSEMNVSTLELGDSALYLCASSLGQGNFNEQYFGPGTRLTVT.

The chain has TRBV28 and TRBJ2-4; D could derive from TRBD1 or TRBD2 (5 bases each). From germline, CDR1 is MDHEN and CDR2 SYDVKM. V lost 7 bases and J lost 7, with 8 bases in between. The CDR3 runs to 11 residues. In DNA, the CDR3 is TGTGCCAGCAATGGGGGTAACATTCAGTACTTC. This codes for CASNGGNIQYF.

This rearrangement joins TRBV5-5 to TRBJ1-5; 7 bases align to TRBD1. Losses at the gene ends were 3 bases for V and 4 bases for J; bases not matched to a gene: 7. CDR3 size: 15 residues. Per germline, CDR1 SGHKS and CDR2 YYEKEE (reference sequence). The CDR3, as DNA: TGTGCCAGCAGCTACAGGGGATCAGGAAATCAGCCCCAGCATTTT. Encoded protein: CASSYRGSGNQPQHF.

The rearrangement uses TRBV11-2 and TRBJ2-1, with D possibly matching TRBD2 (6 bases). The CDR3 sequence is 16 residues long. V dropped 6 bases and J dropped 0 bases, with 15 bases sitting between them. CDR1 is SGHAT and CDR2 is FQNNGV in the germline V gene. The CDR3 here is CASSRRRESSYNEQFF. The CDR3 DNA sequence: TGTGCCAGCAGTCGACGGCGGGAAAGCTCCTACAATGAGCAGTTCTTC. Based on the CDR3 plus reference TRBV11-2 and TRBJ2-1, the full variable domain is EAGVAQSPRYKIIEKRQSVAFWCNPISGHATLYWYQQILGQGPKLLIQFQNNGVVDDSQLPKDRFSAERLKGVDSTLKIQPAKLEDSAVYLCASSRRRESSYNEQFFGPGTRLTVL.

Concerning this clone: Distinct nucleotide sequences in the sample also encode this CDR3. The chain has TRBV18 and TRBJ2-7; the D is unclear. The CDR3 sequence is 12 residues long. The germline V and J ends were trimmed by 2 bases and 2 bases, with 4 bases remaining between them. Per the germline V gene, CDR1 is KGHSH and CDR2 is LQKENI. Here the CDR3 reads CASSPEAYEQYF. The CDR3 region has the DNA TGTGCCAGCTCACCAGAGGCCTACGAGCAGTACTTC.

Remarks on this clone: This clone may be a read error of a much larger clone one base away. This chain joins TRBV7-3 and TRBJ2-7, with 8 bases fitting TRBD2. Germline CDR1 is SGHTA and CDR2 is FQGTGA. The CDR3 consists of 15 residues. V was clipped by 2 bases and J by 0 bases; unmatched bases: 3. The CDR3 protein is CASSLERGSSYEQYF. The CDR3 DNA follows: TGTGCCAGCAGCTTAGAGCGGGGGAGCTCCTACGAGCAGTACTTC.

The J gene is TRBJ2-7, the V gene TRBV5-1, with 14 bases identical to TRBD2. The trim removed 0 bases at V and 6 bases at J, leaving 2 bases unmatched. Germline V gene sequence: CDR1 SGHRS, CDR2 YFSETQ. The CDR3 consists of 15 residues. The CDR3 DNA sequence: TGCGCCAGCAGCTTGGTGACTAGCGGGAGGGGCGAGCAGTACTTC. Encoded protein: CASSLVTSGRGEQYF.

The CDR3 bases are TGTGCCAGCAGGACCGACGGATCTAATGAAAAACTGTTTTTT. Protein product: CASRTDGSNEKLFF. J is TRBJ1-4 and V is TRBV5-4; D not resolved. The CDR3 sequence is 14 residues long. The germline V gene encodes CDR1 SGHNT and CDR2 YYREEE (reference sequence). V was clipped by 5 bases and J by 3 bases, with 11 bases between them.

This clone has only a few counts. The V call is TRBV5-1, the J call TRBJ1-2; D is possibly TRBD1 (6 bases). CDR1 is SGHRS and CDR2 is YFSETQ in the germline V gene. Trimming shortened V by 4 bases and J by 7 bases, and 17 bases separated the two germline ends. This CDR3 is built from 14 residues. DNA of the CDR3: TGCGCCAGCAGCCCCGGGGACATCCTGGCTGGCTACACCTTC. This codes for CASSPGDILAGYTF. Combining the CDR3 with reference TRBV5-1 and TRBJ1-2 gives the whole variable domain KAGVTQTPRYLIKTRGQQVTLSCSPISGHRSVSWYQQTPGQGLQFLFEYFSETQRNKGNFPGRFSGRQFSNSRSEMNVSTLELGDSALYLCASSPGDILAGYTFGSGTRLTVV.

V usage is TRBV6-5 and J usage is TRBJ2-7, with TRBD1 as a possible D gene (6 bases). V shed 2 bases and J shed 2 bases, with 16 bases lying between them. The CDR3 has 16 residues. Per the germline V gene, CDR1 is MNHEY and CDR2 is SVGAGI. The CDR3 protein is CASSYEPGHPPYEQYF. The CDR3 DNA reads TGTGCCAGCAGTTACGAACCGGGACACCCGCCCTACGAGCAGTACTTC.

This chain connects TRBV5-1 to TRBJ1-4; 7 bases are shared with TRBD1. The CDR3 has 15 amino acids. V lost 0 bases to trimming and J lost 8 bases; unmatched junction nucleotides: 7. CDR1 and CDR2 from the germline V gene are SGHRS and YFSETQ. CDR3 loop: CASSLGDRDEEKLFF. The DNA for the CDR3 is TGCGCCAGCAGCTTGGGGGACAGAGATGAAGAAAAACTGTTTTTT.

The rearrangement links TRBV19 to TRBJ2-5; maybe TRBD1 (6 bases). CDR1 LNHDA and CDR2 SQIVND come from the germline V gene (reference sequence). The CDR3 consists of 13 residues. V was pared by 5 bases and J by 2 bases, with 9 bases between. The CDR3 reads CASSWGTQETQYF. CDR3 in DNA: TGTGCCAGTAGTTGGGGGACACAAGAGACCCAGTACTTC.

This clone has just a few counts. V gene TRBV19 combines with J gene TRBJ1-2, with D uncertain. The CDR3 contains 12 residues. Trimming removed 4 bases at V and 4 bases at J, with 7 bases between. CDR1 LNHDA and CDR2 SQIVND come from the germline V gene (reference sequence). In nucleotides, the CDR3 is TGTGCCAGTAGTACCCCTCCCTATGGCTACACCTTC. Protein product: CASSTPPYGYTF. The complete variable domain, with remaining parts taken from reference TRBV19 and TRBJ1-2, reads DGGITQSPKYLFRKEGQNVTLSCEQNLNHDAMYWYRQDPGQGLRLIYYSQIVNDFQKGDIAEGYSVSREKKESFPLTVTSAQKNPTAFYLCASSTPPYGYTFGSGTRLTVV.

The chain has TRBV9 and TRBJ2-3; the D is unclear. The CDR3 runs to 14 residues. V was clipped by 0 bases and J by 2 bases, with 7 bases between them. CDR1 and CDR2 (germline): SGDLS, YYNGEE. This CDR3 is CASSVGTHTDTQYF. The DNA for the CDR3 is TGTGCCAGCAGCGTAGGGACCCACACAGATACGCAGTATTTT.

The V gene is TRBV5-1, the J gene TRBJ2-1; 9 bases are a match to TRBD2. The V segment lost 7 bases and the J segment 4 bases; nucleotides outside the gene matches: 6. Germline values: CDR1 SGHRS, CDR2 YFSETQ. CDR3 length: 14 residues. In DNA, the CDR3 is TGCGCCAGCCGCGGGACTAGCTCTTACAATGAGCAGTTCTTC. It is translated as CASRGTSSYNEQFF.